This T cell receptor (beta chain) is drawn from a study of blood T cell repertoires in COVID-19 (dated by TCRdb to 2020 to 2022). About the study as a whole: The collaborator samples originated in the United States, Italy and Spain and spanned the acute and convalescent phases of COVID-19. The prospective study material was composed of cDNA or gDNA derived from T cells, B-cell-depleted T cells, or PBMCs. Deeply sampled blood TCRbeta repertoires from subjects exposed to, actively infected with, or recovered from COVID-19 were included in the dataset. The repertoires were made available in a free public database intended to serve as a resource for research on the immune response to SARS-CoV-2. Samples were obtained from the ongoing ImmuneRACE study (first 160 participants) and from 1,000 to 1,500 subjects provided by 6 global collaborators. Sample metadata almost always included a de-identified subject ID, COVID-19 status, age in years and sex. Where available, HLA class I and class II types were taken from metadata supplied by the sample provider and were not determined by assay-based typing. The research as a whole found: The amount of clinical and demographic metadata varied by source and participant and was provided uncurated.

A word on this clone: This receptor's antigen is unknown. No quality values exist for individual bases; no much larger clone is one base distant. In the same sample, other DNA sequences code for this CDR3.

Whole blood was collected in K2EDTA tubes by collaborating institutions according to the institutions' own protocols. For TCRbeta analysis, collaborators shipped samples as frozen whole blood, isolated PBMCs, or DNA extracted from either of those sample types. The immunoSEQ Assay, a bias-controlled multiplex PCR, was used to amplify TCRbeta CDR3 regions from genomic DNA. Under the source paper's analysis protocol: The number of nucleated cells in each sample was estimated from the amplification of reference gene primers within the assay. To quantify the absolute abundance of each unique TCRbeta CDR3 rearrangement, sequence reads were collapsed and filtered. For each sample, productive Simpson clonality was calculated as the square root of Simpson's diversity index over productive rearrangements. TCRdb obtained this table from immuneACCESS and retained in-frame rearrangements with V and J assigned. These tables miss some clones; where compared with another copy, unresolved V genes account for less than half of the shortfall, and the remainder is unexplained. Clone size and V and J calls were adopted from that table, with D and trimming inferred from the DNA. This sample comprises about half a million clones, 70% to 90% of them detected only once. Under 4% of the sample is in the top ten clones.

From the cysteine up to the phenylalanine, the CDR3 has a length of 11 residues. The CDR3 DNA has 33 bases and is translated from base 1. The germline V gene gives CDR1 as MDHEN and CDR2 as SYDVKM. Trimming costs V 6 bases and J 5 bases, and their ends lie 7 bases apart. The chain uses TRBV28 and TRBJ1-1, with the D gene not confidently named. The sequenced sample was peripheral blood. The TCR comes from a human donor in a cohort sampled during active COVID-19. This receptor carries the CDR3 CASSRGTEAFF. The sequence in DNA is TGTGCCAGCAGCAGAGGAACTGAAGCTTTCTTT.